The rows below give T cell receptor beta chains drawn from one sample of a study of cytomegalovirus exposure and HLA in healthy donors. This table comes from immunoSEQ multiplex PCR, and its TCRdb copy is limited to in-frame clones, with some not included. This table has roughly 120,000 clones, just over 15% appearing once. Input material: PBMCs. The source is a woman aged 18 to 35 in good health and CMV-seronegative. The CDR3 runs from the conserved cysteine through the conserved F or W. A D gene is named only where the DNA matches it firmly. Clone size is shown for a subset of rows, as once, few, many or a class of expanded clone.

D,size,V,J,length,DNA,CDR3
NA,NA,TRBV7-2,TRBJ2-5,13,TGTGCCAGCAGTTTTGGTAGTACAGAGACCCAGTACTTC,CASSFGSTETQYF
TRBD2,few,TRBV7-6,TRBJ2-1,15,TGTGCCAGCAGCTTAGGCGGGGGAACCTACAATGAGCAGTTCTTC,CASSLGGGTYNEQFF
NA,few,TRBV19,TRBJ2-5,12,NA,CASSVGEGAPYF
NA,few,TRBV7-9,TRBJ2-7,15,TGTGCCAGCAGCCCGGCGGCAGGGGTCCGCTACGAGCAGTACTTC,CASSPAAGVRYEQYF
NA,few,TRBV6-6,TRBJ1-1,11,TGTGCCAGCAGTACTTCACTTGAAGCTTTCTTT,CASSTSLEAFF
NA,few,TRBV6-5,TRBJ1-1,15,TGTGCCAGCAGTTACTCGCCAGGGTTGGGCACTGAAGCTTTCTTT,CASSYSPGLGTEAFF
NA,few,TRBV25-1,TRBJ2-3,12,TGTGCCAGCAAGGAGAACACAGATACGCAGTATTTT,CASKENTDTQYF
NA,few,TRBV2,TRBJ1-5,15,TGTGCCAGCAGTGATCGGGGGTTAGGCTTTCAGCCCCAGCATTTT,CASSDRGLGFQPQHF
TRBD1,NA,TRBV5-4,TRBJ1-3,17,TGTGCCAGCAGCTCCGGGACAGGGGGCCCCTCTGGAAACACCATATATTTT,CASSSGTGGPSGNTIYF
NA,NA,TRBV11-3,TRBJ2-2,13,TGTGCCAGCAGCTTTGACAGTCCCGGGGAGCTGTTTTTT,CASSFDSPGELFF
TRBD1,NA,TRBV9,TRBJ2-6,19,TGTGCCAGCAGCTTCAGGATCGACAGGGGGACGGCTGGGGCCAACGTCCTGACTTTC,CASSFRIDRGTAGANVLTF
NA,NA,TRBV30,TRBJ1-4,14,TGTGCCTGGAGTGCTGCAGCAACTAATGAAAAACTGTTTTTT,CAWSAAATNEKLFF
TRBD2,few,TRBV5-1,TRBJ2-5,13,TGCGCCAGAAGCTTAGCGGGCGGGGAGAACCAGTACTTC,CARSLAGGENQYF
TRBD2,NA,TRBV4-2,TRBJ2-3,16,TGTGCCAGCAGCGCCAGACTAGCGGGGGAACCAGATACGCAGTATTTT,CASSARLAGEPDTQYF
NA,NA,TRBV30,TRBJ2-5,13,TGTGCCTGGGCCTCAGGGGTGAAAGAGACCCAGTACTTC,CAWASGVKETQYF
TRBD1,NA,TRBV5-1,TRBJ1-1,14,TGCGCCAGCAGCTCGACAGGGGGGAACACTGAAGCTTTCTTT,CASSSTGGNTEAFF
NA,NA,TRBV29-1,TRBJ1-1,15,TGCAGCGTTTCCAAGGGGCAGATTATAAACACTGAAGCTTTCTTT,CSVSKGQIINTEAFF
TRBD2,NA,TRBV7-8,TRBJ2-1,16,TGTGCCAGCAGCTTAAGTGCTAGCGGGTATTACAATGAGCAGTTCTTC,CASSLSASGYYNEQFF
TRBD1,NA,TRBV2,TRBJ1-4,12,TGTGCCAGCGGACCGACAGGGGAAAAACTGTTTTTT,CASGPTGEKLFF
TRBD2,NA,TRBV11-1,TRBJ2-1,17,TGTGCCAGCAGCCCCCGGGGAGCGGGGGGGGGATACAATGAGCAGTTCTTC,CASSPRGAGGGYNEQFF
NA,NA,TRBV7-8,TRBJ2-7,15,TGTGCCAGCAGCTTAGCGTTTGCAGGGGCCTACGAGCAGTACTTC,CASSLAFAGAYEQYF
TRBD2,NA,TRBV5-1,TRBJ2-3,16,TGCGCCAGCACCCGACTCCTAGCGGCTAGCACAGATACGCAGTATTTT,CASTRLLAASTDTQYF
NA,few,TRBV29-1,TRBJ2-5,13,TGCAGCGTTGCGTCAGGGTCTCAAGAGACCCAGTACTTC,CSVASGSQETQYF
NA,NA,TRBV2,TRBJ2-7,15,TGTGCCAGCAGTGATCTGGCAGGGGAAACCTACGAGCAGTACTTC,CASSDLAGETYEQYF
NA,few,TRBV19,TRBJ1-2,13,TGTGCCACCTCCAGGGGAGTCCCACTTGGCTACACCTTC,CATSRGVPLGYTF
TRBD2,few,TRBV5-4,TRBJ2-5,14,TGTGCCAGCGGGCGGGCAAGCGGGGGAGAGACCCAGTACTTC,CASGRASGGETQYF
TRBD1,NA,TRBV28,TRBJ2-7,15,TGTGCCAGCAGCCCAGGGACAGGGGCCCCCTACGAGCAGTACTTC,CASSPGTGAPYEQYF
TRBD2,NA,TRBV7-8,TRBJ2-1,16,TGTGCCAGCAGCTTAGATCGGAGTAGCGGGAATAATGAGCAGTTCTTC,CASSLDRSSGNNEQFF
NA,NA,TRBV11-2,TRBJ1-6,13,TGTGCCAGCAGTTCAACAGGAAATTCACCCCTCCACTTT,CASSSTGNSPLHF
NA,few,TRBV7-2,TRBJ1-5,13,TGTGCCAGCAGCTTAGATACAAATCAGCCCCAGCATTTT,CASSLDTNQPQHF
TRBD2,NA,TRBV28,TRBJ2-7,18,TGTGCCAGCAGTTTGGGCCCAGGTCCGCCTAGCGGGAGTGACGAGCAGTACTTC,CASSLGPGPPSGSDEQYF
NA,NA,TRBV4-2,TRBJ2-3,17,TGTGCCAGCAGCCAAGATGTACCGGGGGGCGGCACAGATACGCAGTATTTT,CASSQDVPGGGTDTQYF
NA,NA,TRBV6-1,TRBJ1-2,14,TGTGCCAGCAGTGAAGCGGGGGGAGCCTATGGCTACACCTTC,CASSEAGGAYGYTF
NA,NA,TRBV28,TRBJ1-1,13,TGTGCCAGCAGTCCCCGACACCCGGGGGGAGCTTTCTTT,CASSPRHPGGAFF
TRBD2,NA,TRBV27,TRBJ2-7,15,TGTGCCAGCAGTTTAGCCCGGGGGGTTATGTACGAGCAGTACTTC,CASSLARGVMYEQYF
NA,few,TRBV20-1,TRBJ1-2,11,TGCAGTGCTACCGACAGTTATGGCTACACCTTC,CSATDSYGYTF
TRBD1,NA,TRBV28,TRBJ1-2,13,TGTGCCAGCAGTTCGACAGGGAACTATGGCTACACCTTC,CASSSTGNYGYTF